The source of this TCR beta chain is a study of T cells in Graves' hyperthyroidism and ophthalmopathy. Findings and limits, study-wide: For ophthalmopathy, model prediction preceded onset by a median about 6.4 months.

It was 10 ml of fresh peripheral blood that supplied the PBMCs. TCR beta CDR3 regions were amplified from RNA transcripts. The HTBI primer set was used in a first-round RT-PCR of the TCR CDR3. Each CDR3 protein gets one entry after TCRdb re-called the multiplex PCR reads with MiXCR. The table lists 600,000 to 750,000 distinct CDR3 sequences, around 16% of them singletons. V was clipped by 6 bases and J by 5 bases, with 17 bases between them. The CDR3 consists of 15 residues. Germline CDR1 reads ENHRY; CDR2 reads SYGVKD. This clonotype showed up just a few times. The antigen remains undetermined. The material sequenced was blood. The receptor was isolated from a man in his forties or fifties with Graves' hyperthyroidism. The chain has TRBV10-3 and TRBJ2-1, with D perhaps TRBD1 (6 bases). In DNA form, the CDR3 reads TGTGCCATCAGGGTTCATGGGGGCGCCGACAATGAGCAGTTCTTC. Translating it yields CAIRVHGGADNEQFF.